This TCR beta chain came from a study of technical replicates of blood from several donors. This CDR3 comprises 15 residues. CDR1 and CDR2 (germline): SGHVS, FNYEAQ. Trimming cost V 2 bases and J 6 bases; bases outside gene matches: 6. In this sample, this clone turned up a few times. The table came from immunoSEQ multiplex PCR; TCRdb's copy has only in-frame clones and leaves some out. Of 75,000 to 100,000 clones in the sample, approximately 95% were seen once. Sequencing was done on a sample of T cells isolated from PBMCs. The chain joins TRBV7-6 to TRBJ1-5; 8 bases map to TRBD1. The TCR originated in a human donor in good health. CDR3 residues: CASSLRTGKGQPQHF. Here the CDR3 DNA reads TGTGCCAGCAGCTTAAGGACAGGGAAAGGTCAGCCCCAGCATTTT.